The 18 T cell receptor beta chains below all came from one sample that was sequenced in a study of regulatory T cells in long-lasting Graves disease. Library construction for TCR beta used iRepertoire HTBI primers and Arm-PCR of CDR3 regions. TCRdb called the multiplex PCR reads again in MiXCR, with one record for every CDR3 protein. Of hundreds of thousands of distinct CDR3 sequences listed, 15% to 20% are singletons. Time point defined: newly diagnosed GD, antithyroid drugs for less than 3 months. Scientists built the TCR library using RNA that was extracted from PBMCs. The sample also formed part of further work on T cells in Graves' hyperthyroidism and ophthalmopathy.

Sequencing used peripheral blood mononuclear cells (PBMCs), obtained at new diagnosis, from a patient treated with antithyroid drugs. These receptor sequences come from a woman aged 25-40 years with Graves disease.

The DNA for the CDR3 is TGCAGTGCTAGAGATAGGGCAGGGGATTATTCACCCCTCCACTTT. Translated: CSARDRAGDYSPLHF. The chain links TRBV20-1 to TRBJ1-6; TRBD1 is a possible D gene (6 bases). The V and J ends lost 0 bases and 8 bases respectively, with 14 bases between them. The CDR3 has 15 amino acids. CDR1 and CDR2 from the germline V gene are DFQATT and SNEGSKA (reference sequence).

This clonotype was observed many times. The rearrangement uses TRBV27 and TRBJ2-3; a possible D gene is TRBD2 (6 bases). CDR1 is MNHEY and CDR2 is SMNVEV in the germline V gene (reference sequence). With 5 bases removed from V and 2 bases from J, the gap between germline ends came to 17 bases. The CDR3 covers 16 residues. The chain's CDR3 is CASSPHGREDTDTQYF. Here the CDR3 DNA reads TGTGCCAGCAGTCCCCATGGCAGGGAGGACACAGATACGCAGTATTTT.

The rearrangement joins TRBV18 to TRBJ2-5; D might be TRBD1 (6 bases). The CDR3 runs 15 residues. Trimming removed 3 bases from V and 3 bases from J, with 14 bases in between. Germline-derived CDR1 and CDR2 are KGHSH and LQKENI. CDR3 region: CASSPLQGIEETQYF. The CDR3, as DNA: TGTGCCAGCTCACCGCTACAGGGTATCGAAGAGACCCAGTACTTC.

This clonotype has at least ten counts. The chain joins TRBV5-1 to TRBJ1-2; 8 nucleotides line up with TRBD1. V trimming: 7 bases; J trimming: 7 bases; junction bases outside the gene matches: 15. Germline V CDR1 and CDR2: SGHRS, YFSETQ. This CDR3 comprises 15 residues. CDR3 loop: CASSIDLTGASGYTF. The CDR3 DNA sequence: TGCGCCAGCTCTATAGATTTGACAGGGGCTTCTGGCTACACCTTC.

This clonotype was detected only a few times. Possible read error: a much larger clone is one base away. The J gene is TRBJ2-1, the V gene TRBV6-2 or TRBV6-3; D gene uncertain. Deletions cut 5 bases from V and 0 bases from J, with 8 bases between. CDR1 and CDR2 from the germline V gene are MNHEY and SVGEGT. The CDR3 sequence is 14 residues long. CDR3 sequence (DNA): TGTGCCAGCAGTGAAGCGACCTCCTACAATGAGCAGTTCTTC. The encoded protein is CASSEATSYNEQFF.

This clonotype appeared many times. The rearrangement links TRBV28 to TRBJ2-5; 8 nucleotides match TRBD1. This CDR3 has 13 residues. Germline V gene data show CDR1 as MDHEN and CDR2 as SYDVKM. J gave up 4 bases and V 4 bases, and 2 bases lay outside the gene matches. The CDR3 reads CASSWTGSETQYF. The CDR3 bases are TGTGCCAGCAGTTGGACAGGGTCAGAGACCCAGTACTTC.

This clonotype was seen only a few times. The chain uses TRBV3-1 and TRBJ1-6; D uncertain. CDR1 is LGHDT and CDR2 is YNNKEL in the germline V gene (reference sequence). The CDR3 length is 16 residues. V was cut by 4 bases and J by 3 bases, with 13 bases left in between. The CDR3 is CASSLRGPDYNSPLHF. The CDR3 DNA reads TGTGCCAGCAGCCTACGAGGCCCGGACTATAATTCACCCCTCCACTTT.

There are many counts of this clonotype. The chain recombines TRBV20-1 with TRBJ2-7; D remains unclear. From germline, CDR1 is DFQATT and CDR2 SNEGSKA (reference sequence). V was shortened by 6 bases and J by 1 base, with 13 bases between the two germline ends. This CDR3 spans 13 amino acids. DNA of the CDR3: TGCAGTGCCGCTAGTCATTCGTCCTACGAGCAGTACTTC. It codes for CSAASHSSYEQYF.

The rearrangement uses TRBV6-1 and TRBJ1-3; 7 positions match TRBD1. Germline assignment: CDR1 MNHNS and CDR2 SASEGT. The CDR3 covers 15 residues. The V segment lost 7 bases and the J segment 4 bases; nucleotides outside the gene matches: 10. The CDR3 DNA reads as TGTGCCAGCACCGCGACAGGGCTAATGGGAAACACCATATATTTT. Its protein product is CASTATGLMGNTIYF.

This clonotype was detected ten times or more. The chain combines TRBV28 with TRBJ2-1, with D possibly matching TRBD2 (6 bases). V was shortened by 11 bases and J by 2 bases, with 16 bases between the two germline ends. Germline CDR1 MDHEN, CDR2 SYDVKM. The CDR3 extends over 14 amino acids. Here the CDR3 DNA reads TGTGCCGCTCTCCCAACGGGAGCCTACAATGAGCAGTTCTTC. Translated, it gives CAALPTGAYNEQFF.

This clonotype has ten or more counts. CDR3 amino acids: CASRRDRVVAGPYEQYF. In DNA, the CDR3 is TGTGCCAGCCGCCGGGACAGGGTGGTAGCGGGACCCTACGAGCAGTACTTC. This chain uses TRBV6-1 with TRBJ2-7; a weak D match, TRBD1 (9 bases). Germline V gives CDR1 MNHNS, CDR2 SASEGT. V lost 8 bases, J lost 2 bases, and 25 bases lay in between. This CDR3 comprises 17 residues.

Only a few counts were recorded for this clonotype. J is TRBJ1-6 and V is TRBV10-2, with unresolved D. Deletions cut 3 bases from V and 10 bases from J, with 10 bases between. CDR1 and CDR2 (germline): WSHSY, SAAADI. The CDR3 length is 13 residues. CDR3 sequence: CASSDGWESPLHF. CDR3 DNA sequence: TGCGCCAGCAGTGATGGGTGGGAATCACCCCTCCACTTT.

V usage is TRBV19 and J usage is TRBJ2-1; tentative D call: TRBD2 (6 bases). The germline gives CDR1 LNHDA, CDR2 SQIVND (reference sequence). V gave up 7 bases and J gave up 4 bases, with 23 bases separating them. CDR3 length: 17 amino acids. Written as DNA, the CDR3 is TGTGCCAGTAATTCGCGGGGCCTTAGATCCCCTTACAATGAGCAGTTCTTC. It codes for CASNSRGLRSPYNEQFF.

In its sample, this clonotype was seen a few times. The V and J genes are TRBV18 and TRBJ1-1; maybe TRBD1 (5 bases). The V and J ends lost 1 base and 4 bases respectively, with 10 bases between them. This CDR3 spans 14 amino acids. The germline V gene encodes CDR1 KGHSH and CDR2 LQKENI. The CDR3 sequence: CASSPLGESTEAFF. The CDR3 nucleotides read TGTGCCAGCTCACCACTAGGGGAGAGCACTGAAGCTTTCTTT.

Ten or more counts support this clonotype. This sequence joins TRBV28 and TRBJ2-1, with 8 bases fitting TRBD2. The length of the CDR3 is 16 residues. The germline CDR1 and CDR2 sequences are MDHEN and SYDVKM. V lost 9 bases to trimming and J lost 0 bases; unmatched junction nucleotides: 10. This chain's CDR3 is CASLEAGDLSYNEQFF. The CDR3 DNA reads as TGTGCCAGTTTGGAAGCGGGAGACCTCTCCTACAATGAGCAGTTCTTC.

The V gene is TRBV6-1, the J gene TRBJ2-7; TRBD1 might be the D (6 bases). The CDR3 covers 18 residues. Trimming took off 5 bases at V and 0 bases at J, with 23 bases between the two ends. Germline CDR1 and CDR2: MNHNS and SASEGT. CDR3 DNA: TGTGCCAGCAGTACCCAACCGCACCGACAGGTTTACTCCTACGAGCAGTACTTC. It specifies CASSTQPHRQVYSYEQYF.

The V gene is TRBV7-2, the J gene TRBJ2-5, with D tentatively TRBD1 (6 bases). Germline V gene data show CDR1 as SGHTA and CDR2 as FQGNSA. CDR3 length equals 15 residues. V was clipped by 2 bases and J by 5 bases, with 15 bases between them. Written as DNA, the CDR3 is TGTGCCAGCAGCTTACGAGTAGGGGGATGGGAGACCCAGTACTTC. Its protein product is CASSLRVGGWETQYF.

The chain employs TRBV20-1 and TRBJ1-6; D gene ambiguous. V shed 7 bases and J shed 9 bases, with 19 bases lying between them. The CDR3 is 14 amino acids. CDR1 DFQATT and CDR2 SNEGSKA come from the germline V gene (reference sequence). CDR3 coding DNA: TGCAGTGTCCGCCGGGTAATAGGATCTTCACCCCTCCACTTT. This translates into CSVRRVIGSSPLHF.